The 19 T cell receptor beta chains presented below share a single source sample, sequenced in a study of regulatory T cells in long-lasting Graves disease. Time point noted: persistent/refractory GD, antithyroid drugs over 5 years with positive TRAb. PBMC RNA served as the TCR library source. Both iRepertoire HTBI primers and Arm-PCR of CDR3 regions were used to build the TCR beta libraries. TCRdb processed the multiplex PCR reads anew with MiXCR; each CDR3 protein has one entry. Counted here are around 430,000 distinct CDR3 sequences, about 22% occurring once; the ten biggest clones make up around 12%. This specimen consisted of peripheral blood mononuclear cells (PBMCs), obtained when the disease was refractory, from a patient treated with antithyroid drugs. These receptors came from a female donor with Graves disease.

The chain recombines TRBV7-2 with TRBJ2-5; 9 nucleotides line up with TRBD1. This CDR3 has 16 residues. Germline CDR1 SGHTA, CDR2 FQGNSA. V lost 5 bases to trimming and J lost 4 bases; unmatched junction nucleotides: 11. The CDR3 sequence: CASSRAGTGPGETQYF. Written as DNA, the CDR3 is TGTGCCAGCAGCAGAGCCGGGACAGGGCCTGGAGAGACCCAGTACTTC.

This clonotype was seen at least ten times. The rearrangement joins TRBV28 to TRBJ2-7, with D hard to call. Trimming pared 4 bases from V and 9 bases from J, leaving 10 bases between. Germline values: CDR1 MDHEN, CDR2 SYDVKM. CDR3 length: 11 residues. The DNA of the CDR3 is TGTGCCAGCAGTTCCACCTCAAGGCAGTACTTC. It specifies CASSSTSRQYF.

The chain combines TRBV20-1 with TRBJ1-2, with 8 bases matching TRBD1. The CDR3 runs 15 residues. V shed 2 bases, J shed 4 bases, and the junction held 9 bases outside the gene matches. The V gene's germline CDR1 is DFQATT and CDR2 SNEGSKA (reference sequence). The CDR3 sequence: CSARTWGQEPYGYTF. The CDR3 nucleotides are TGCAGTGCTAGAACTTGGGGACAGGAACCCTATGGCTACACCTTC.

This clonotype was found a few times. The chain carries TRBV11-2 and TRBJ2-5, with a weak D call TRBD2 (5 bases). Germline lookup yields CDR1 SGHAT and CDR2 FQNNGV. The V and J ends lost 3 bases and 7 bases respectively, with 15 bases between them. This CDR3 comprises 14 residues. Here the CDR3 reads CASSFSEEMGTQYF. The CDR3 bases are TGTGCCAGCAGCTTTAGCGAAGAGATGGGGACCCAGTACTTC.

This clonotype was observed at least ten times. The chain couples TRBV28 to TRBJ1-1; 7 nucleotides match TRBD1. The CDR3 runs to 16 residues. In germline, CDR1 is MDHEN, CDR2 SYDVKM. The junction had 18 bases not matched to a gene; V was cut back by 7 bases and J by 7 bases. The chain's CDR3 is CASTSLAGRGSGEAFF. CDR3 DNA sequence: TGTGCCAGCACCAGTTTAGCCGGCAGGGGGAGTGGTGAAGCTTTCTTT.

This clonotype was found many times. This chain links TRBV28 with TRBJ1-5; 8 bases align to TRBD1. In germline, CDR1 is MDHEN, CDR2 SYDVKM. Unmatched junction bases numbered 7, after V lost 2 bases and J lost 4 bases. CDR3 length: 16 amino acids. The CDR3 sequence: CASSLPPGQENQPQHF. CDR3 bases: TGTGCCAGCAGTTTACCCCCGGGACAGGAAAATCAGCCCCAGCATTTT.

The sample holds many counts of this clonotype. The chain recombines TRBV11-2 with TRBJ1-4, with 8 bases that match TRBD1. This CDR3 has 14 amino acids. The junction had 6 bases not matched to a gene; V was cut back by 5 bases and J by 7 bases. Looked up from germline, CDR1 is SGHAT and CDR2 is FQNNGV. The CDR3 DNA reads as TGTGCCAGCAGCCGTACAGGGGGAGGTGAAAAACTGTTTTTT. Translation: CASSRTGGGEKLFF.

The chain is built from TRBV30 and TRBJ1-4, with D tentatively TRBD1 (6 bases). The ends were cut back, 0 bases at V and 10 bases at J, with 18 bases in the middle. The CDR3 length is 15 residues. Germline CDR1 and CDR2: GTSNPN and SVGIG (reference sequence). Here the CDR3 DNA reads TGTGCCTGGAGTGTAGGAGACAGGCGGGGTGGAAAACTGTTTTTT. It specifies CAWSVGDRRGGKLFF.

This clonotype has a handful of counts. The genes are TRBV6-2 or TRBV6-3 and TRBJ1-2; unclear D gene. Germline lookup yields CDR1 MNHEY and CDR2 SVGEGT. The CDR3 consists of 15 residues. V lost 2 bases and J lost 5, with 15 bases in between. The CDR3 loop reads CASSYLAPREYGYTF. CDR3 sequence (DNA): TGTGCCAGCAGTTACCTTGCCCCCCGGGAGTATGGCTACACCTTC.

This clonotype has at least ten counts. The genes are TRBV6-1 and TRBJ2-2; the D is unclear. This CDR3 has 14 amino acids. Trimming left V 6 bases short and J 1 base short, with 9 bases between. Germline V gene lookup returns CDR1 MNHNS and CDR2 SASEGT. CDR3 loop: CASRPNQNTGELFF. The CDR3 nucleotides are TGTGCCAGCAGGCCTAATCAGAACACCGGGGAGCTGTTTTTT.

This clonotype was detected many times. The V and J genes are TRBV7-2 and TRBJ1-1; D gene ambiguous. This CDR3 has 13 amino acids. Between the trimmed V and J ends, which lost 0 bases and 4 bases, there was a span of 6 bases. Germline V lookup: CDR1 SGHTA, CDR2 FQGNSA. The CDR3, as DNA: TGTGCCAGCAGCTTAGCCAGTGTCACTGAAGCTTTCTTT. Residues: CASSLASVTEAFF.

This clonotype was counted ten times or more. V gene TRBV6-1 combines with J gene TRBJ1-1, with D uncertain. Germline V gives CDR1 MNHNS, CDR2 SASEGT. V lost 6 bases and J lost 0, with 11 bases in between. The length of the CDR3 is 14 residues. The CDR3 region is CASSPQGLNTEAFF. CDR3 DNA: TGTGCCAGCAGCCCCCAAGGGCTGAACACTGAAGCTTTCTTT.

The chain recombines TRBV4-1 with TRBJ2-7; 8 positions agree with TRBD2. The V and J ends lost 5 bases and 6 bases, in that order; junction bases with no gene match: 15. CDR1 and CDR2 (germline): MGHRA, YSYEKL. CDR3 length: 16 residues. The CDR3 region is CASSYSGTGGQFEQYF. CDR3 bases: TGCGCCAGCAGCTATAGCGGGACTGGGGGACAATTCGAGCAGTACTTC.

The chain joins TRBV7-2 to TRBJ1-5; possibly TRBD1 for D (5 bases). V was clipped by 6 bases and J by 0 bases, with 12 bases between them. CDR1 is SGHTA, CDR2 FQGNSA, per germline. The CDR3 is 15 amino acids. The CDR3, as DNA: TGTGCCAGCAGTCCAGGGTCTTATAGCAATCAGCCCCAGCATTTT. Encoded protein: CASSPGSYSNQPQHF.

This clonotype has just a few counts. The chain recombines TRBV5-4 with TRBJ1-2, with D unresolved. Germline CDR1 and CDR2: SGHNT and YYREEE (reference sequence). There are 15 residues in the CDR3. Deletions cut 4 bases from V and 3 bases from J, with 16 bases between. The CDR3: CASSNATEAYYGYTF. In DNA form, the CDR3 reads TGTGCCAGCAGCAACGCGACGGAGGCGTACTATGGCTACACCTTC.

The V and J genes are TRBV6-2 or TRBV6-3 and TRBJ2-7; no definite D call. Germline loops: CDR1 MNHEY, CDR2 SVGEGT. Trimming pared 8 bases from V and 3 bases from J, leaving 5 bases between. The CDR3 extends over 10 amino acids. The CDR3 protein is CASPNYEQYF. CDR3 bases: TGTGCCAGCCCCAACTACGAGCAGTACTTC.

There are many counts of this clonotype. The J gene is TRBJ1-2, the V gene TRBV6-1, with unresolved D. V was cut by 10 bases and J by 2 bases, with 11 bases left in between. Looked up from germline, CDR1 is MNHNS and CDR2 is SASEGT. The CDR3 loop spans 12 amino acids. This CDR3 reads CATADPNYGYTF. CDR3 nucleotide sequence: TGTGCCACGGCCGATCCGAACTATGGCTACACCTTC.

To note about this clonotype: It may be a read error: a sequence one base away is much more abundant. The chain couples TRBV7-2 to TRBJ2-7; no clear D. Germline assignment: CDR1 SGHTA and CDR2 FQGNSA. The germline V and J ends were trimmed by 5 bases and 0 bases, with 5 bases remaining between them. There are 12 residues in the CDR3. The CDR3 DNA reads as TGTGCCAGCAGCCTCCACTCCTACGAGCAGTACTTC. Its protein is CASSLHSYEQYF.

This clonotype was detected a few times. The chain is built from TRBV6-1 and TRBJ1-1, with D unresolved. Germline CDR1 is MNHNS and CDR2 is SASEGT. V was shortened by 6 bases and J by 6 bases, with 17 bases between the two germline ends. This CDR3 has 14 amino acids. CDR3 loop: CASSPVVVPAEAFF. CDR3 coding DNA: TGTGCCAGCAGCCCCGTGGTCGTCCCCGCTGAAGCTTTCTTT.